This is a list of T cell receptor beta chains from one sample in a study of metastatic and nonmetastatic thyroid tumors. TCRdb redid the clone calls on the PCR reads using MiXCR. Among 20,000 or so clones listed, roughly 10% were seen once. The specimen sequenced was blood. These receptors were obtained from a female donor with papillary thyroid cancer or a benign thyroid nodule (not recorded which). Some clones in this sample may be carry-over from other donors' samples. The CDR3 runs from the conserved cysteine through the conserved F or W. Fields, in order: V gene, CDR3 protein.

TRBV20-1,CSVQGGAGTEAFF
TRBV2,CASRLMMTGELFF
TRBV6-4,CASSDSAEGDEAFF
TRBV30,CAWSCLADSTDTQYF
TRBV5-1,CASSDGTSRDNEQFF
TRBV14,CASSLIQVSPLHF
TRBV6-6,CASSYAPDSPLHF
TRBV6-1,CASTHMGHGEGNEQFF
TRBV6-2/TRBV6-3,CASRGRAQFF
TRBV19,CASSDRARDGYTF
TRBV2,CASSSGTTLQETQYF
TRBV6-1,CASIDRECQPQHF
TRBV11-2,CASSLELAGLYDEQYF
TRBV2,CASSTDRGKADTQYF
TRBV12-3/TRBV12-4,CASSPGTSGTDTQYF
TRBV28,CAIRLAGSYEQYF
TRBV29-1,CSVRTGGSTDTQYF
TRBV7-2,CASDSGGREDTQYF
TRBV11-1,CASSLGFTMSNEQFF
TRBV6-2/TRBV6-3,CASSGATRGQCYEQYF
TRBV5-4,CASSLMTSGNQETQYF
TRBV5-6,CASSFGGGYTF
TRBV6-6,CASSYQLSQGTNYGYTF
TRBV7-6,CASSSRMHEQFF
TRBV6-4,CASSKVAGEGDTQYF
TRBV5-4,CASSLGGTRADTQYF
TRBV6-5,CASSLTWGNTGDLFF
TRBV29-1,CSVPGQGRYEQYF
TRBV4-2,CASSRGTAGVGNQPQHF
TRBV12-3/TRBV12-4,CASSTPGHQETQYF
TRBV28,CASRPTGTLNTEAFF
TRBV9,CASSAGSNEQFF
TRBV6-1,CASRCGLACSHEQYF
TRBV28,CASSFGTSDTDTQYF
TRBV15,CATSRGTDTYEQYF
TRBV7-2,CASSLGVSYEQYF
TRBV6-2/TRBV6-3,CASSHQGPQHF
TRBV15,CATSKRLAGGYEQYF
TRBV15,CATSRGVGDSYEQYF
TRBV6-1,CASSEYGGTYNEQFF
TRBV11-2,CASSSLAGNYNEQFF
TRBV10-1,CASSEWWGTYNEQFF
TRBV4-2,CASSRTSGRGADTQYF
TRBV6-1,CASCLTPRGGANVLTF
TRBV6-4,CASSESGSSYNEQFF
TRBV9,CASSPQTGRRGGYTF
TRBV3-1,CASSQERAASRETQYF
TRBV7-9,CASRKAGGRTDTQYF